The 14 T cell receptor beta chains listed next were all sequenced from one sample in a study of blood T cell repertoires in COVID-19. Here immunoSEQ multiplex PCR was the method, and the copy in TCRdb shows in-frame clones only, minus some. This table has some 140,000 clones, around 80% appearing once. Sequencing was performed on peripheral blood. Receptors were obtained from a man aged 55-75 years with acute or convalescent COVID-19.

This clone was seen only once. CDR3 region: CASSLTRNYGYTF. CDR3 bases: TGTGCCAGCAGCTTAACCAGAAACTATGGCTACACCTTC. This chain joins TRBV7-3 and TRBJ1-2; D call uncertain. Germline lookup yields CDR1 SGHTA and CDR2 FQGTGA. This CDR3 contains 13 residues. Trimming cost V 0 bases and J 2 bases, with 4 bases left between them.

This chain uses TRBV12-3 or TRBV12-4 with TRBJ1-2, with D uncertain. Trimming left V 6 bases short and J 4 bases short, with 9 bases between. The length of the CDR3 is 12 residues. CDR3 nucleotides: TGTGCCAGCAGATCGACTTCCTATGGCTACACCTTC. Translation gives CASRSTSYGYTF.

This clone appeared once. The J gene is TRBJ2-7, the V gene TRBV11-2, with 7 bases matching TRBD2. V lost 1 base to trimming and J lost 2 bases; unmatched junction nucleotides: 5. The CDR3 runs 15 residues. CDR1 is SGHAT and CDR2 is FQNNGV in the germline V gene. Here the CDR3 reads CASSLGPSGTYEQYF. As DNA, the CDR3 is TGTGCCAGCAGCTTAGGTCCTAGCGGAACCTACGAGCAGTACTTC.

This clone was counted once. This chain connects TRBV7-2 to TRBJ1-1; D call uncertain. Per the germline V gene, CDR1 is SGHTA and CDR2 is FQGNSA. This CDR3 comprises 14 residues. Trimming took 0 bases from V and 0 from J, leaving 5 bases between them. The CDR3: CASSLANMNTEAFF. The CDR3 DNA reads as TGTGCCAGCAGCTTAGCTAACATGAACACTGAAGCTTTCTTT.

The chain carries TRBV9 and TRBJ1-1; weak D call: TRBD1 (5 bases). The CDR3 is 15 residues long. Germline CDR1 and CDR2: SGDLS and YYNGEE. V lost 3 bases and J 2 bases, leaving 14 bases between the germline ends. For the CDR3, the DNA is TGTGCCAGCAGCGCCCGACAGAACATAAACACTGAAGCTTTCTTT. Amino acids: CASSARQNINTEAFF. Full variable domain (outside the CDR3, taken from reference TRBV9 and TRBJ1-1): DSGVTQTPKHLITATGQRVTLRCSPRSGDLSVYWYQQSLDQGLQFLIQYYNGEERAKGNILERFSAQQFPDLHSELNLSSLELGDSALYFCASSARQNINTEAFFGQGTRLTVV.

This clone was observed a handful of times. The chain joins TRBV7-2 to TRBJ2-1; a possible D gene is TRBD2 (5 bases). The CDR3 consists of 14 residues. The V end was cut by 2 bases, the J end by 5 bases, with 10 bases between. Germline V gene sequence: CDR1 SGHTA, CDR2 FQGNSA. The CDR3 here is CASSLRGLDNEQFF. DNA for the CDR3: TGTGCCAGCAGCTTACGAGGGTTGGACAATGAGCAGTTCTTC.

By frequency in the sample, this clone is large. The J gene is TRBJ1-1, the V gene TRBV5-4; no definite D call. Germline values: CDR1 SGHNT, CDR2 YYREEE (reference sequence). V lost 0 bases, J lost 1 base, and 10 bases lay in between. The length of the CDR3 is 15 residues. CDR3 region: CASSLVGEGNTEAFF. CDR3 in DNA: TGTGCCAGCAGCTTGGTAGGCGAGGGGAACACTGAAGCTTTCTTT. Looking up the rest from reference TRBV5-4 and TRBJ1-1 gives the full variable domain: ETGVTQSPTHLIKTRGQQVTLRCSSQSGHNTVSWYQQALGQGPQFIFQYYREEENGRGNFPPRFSGLQFPNYSSELNVNALELDDSALYLCASSLVGEGNTEAFFGQGTRLTVV.

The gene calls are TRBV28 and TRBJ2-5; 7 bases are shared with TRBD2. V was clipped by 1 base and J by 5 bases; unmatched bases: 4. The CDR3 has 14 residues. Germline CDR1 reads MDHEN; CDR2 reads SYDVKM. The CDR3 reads CASSLYPGGETQYF. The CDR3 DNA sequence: TGTGCCAGCAGTTTATACCCGGGAGGTGAGACCCAGTACTTC.

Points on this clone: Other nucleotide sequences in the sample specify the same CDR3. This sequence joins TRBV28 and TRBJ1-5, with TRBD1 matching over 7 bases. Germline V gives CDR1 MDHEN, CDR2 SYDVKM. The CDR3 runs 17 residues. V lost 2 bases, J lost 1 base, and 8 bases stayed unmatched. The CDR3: CASSLGNRGRSNQPQHF. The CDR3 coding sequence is TGTGCCAGCAGTTTAGGGAACAGGGGTCGGAGCAATCAGCCCCAGCATTTT. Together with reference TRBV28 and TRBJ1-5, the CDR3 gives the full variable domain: DVKVTQSSRYLVKRTGEKVFLECVQDMDHENMFWYRQDPGLGLRLIYFSYDVKMKEKGDIPEGYSVSREKKERFSLILESASTNQTSMYLCASSLGNRGRSNQPQHFGDGTRLSIL.

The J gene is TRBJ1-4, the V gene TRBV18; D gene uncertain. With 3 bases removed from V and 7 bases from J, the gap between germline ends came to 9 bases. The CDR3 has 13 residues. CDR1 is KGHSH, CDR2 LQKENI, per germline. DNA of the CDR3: TGTGCCAGCTCACCGGCCGGCGGTGAAAAACTGTTTTTT. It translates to CASSPAGGEKLFF.

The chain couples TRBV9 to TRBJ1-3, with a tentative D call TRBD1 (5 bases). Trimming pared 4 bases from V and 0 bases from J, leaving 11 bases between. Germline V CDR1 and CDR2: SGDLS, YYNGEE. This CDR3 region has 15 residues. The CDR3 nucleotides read TGTGCCAGCAGCTCCCAGGACAACTCTGGAAACACCATATATTTT. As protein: CASSSQDNSGNTIYF.

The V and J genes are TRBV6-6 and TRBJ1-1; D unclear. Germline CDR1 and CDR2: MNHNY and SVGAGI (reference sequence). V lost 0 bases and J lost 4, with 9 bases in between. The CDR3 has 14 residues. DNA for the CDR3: TGTGCCAGCAGTTACTCGATAGGAGGCACTGAAGCTTTCTTT. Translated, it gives CASSYSIGGTEAFF.

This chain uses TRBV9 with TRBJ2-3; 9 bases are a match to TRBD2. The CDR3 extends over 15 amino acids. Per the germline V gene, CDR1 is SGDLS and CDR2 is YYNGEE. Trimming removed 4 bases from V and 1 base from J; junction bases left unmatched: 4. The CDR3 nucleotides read TGTGCCAGCAGCAGACGACTAGCGGGCACAGATACGCAGTATTTT. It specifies CASSRRLAGTDTQYF.

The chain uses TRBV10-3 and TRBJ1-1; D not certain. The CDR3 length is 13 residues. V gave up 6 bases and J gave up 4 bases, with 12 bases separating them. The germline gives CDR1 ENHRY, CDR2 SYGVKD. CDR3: CAISPGGVTEAFF. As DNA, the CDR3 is TGTGCCATCAGCCCCGGCGGGGTCACTGAAGCTTTCTTT.